The 5 T cell receptor beta chains below all came from one sample that was sequenced in a study of patients and donors after allogeneic stem cell transplantation. A single record per CDR3 protein comes from TCRdb applying MiXCR to the RT-PCR reads. The sample shows about 960,000 distinct CDR3 sequences, under 20% of them seen only once. The sequenced sample was blood, either unsorted or a sorted T cell fraction (not recorded which). The source is a human donor who was either an allogeneic HSCT recipient or a stem cell or donor lymphocyte infusion donor (not recorded which). It is not recorded whose cells these are; they may come from a transplant donor.

The chain joins TRBV6-1 to TRBJ1-2; D is ambiguous. With 2 bases removed from V and 0 bases from J, the gap between germline ends came to 4 bases. This CDR3 region has 13 residues. The germline V gene encodes CDR1 MNHNS and CDR2 SASEGT. CDR3 residues: CASSESANYGYTF. CDR3 nucleotides: TGTGCCAGCAGTGAAAGTGCTAACTATGGCTACACCTTC.

This clonotype occurred once. The junction does not match germline at one end; this may be a read error. The chain joins TRBV7-3 to TRBJ2-5; the D is unclear. This CDR3 contains 13 residues. Germline CDR1 SGHTA, CDR2 FQGTGA. Here the CDR3 DNA reads TGTGCCAGCAGCGTAACAGAGAGAGAGACCCAGTACTTC. It translates to CASSVTERETQYF.

This clonotype was detected only a few times. The CDR3 here is CASSVGSRASTDTQYF. Written as DNA, the CDR3 is TGTGCCAGCAGCGTTGGTAGCAGGGCTAGCACAGATACGCAGTATTTT. The rearrangement links TRBV9 to TRBJ2-3; D is possibly TRBD1 (5 bases). Deletions cut 2 bases from V and 0 bases from J, with 13 bases between. Germline assignment: CDR1 SGDLS and CDR2 YYNGEE. The CDR3 has 16 residues.

This clonotype has a handful of counts. The rearrangement links TRBV12-3 or TRBV12-4 to TRBJ2-5; 10 nucleotides line up with TRBD2. This CDR3 comprises 18 residues. V lost 6 bases and J lost 4; bases outside the gene matches: 17. In DNA form, the CDR3 reads TGTGCCAGCAGACCCGGAGGGACTAGCGACCGGGGGAGAGAGACCCAGTACTTC. Translation gives CASRPGGTSDRGRETQYF.

This clonotype has a handful of counts. This chain joins TRBV5-1 and TRBJ2-2; D may be TRBD1 (5 bases). Germline values: CDR1 SGHRS, CDR2 YFSETQ. The ends were cut back, 1 base at V and 5 bases at J, with 15 bases in the middle. The CDR3 loop spans 16 amino acids. The CDR3 sequence: CASSLLFGRETGELFF. CDR3 coding DNA: TGCGCCAGCAGCTTGCTGTTTGGCAGGGAAACCGGGGAGCTGTTTTTT.